A selection of T cell receptor beta chains follows, all from one sample in a study of STAT5B mutations in CD4+ large granular lymphocyte leukemia. Profiling relied on immunoSEQ multiplex PCR, and the TCRdb table lists in-frame clones only, not all of them. The sample holds about 32,000 clones, about 71% seen once. Sequencing was done on a sample of CD4+ T cells from blood buffy coats. The receptors come from a human donor in good health. Each CDR3 is given without its conserved first and last residue.

J gene	V gene	CDR3 protein
TRBJ2-2	TRBV4-2	ASSQDPAGGGATGELF
TRBJ2-1	TRBV27	ASSSRDWNEQF
TRBJ2-2	TRBV28	ASFSTGELF
TRBJ2-5	TRBV20-1	SARGQTQY
TRBJ1-4	TRBV10-3	ASRALQHEKLF
TRBJ1-6	TRBV9	ASSALGNDNSPLH
TRBJ1-2	TRBV2	ASSEDRGLGGYT
TRBJ1-2	TRBV6-5	ASSYEEGVDLDT
TRBJ2-1	TRBV14	ASSQVNGEQF
TRBJ2-1	TRBV19	ASRDYNEQF
TRBJ2-2	TRBV29-1	SARLAGNTGELF
TRBJ1-1	TRBV6-5	ASSYHRVSGVTEAF
TRBJ1-5	TRBV19	ASSLRGTGPFSNQPQH
TRBJ2-6	TRBV6-6	ASSYSNWANVLT
TRBJ1-5	TRBV2	ASSEGAGGGGNQPQH
TRBJ1-5	TRBV6-1	ASSEASQSNQPQH
TRBJ1-2	TRBV27	ASSLSDSYGYT
TRBJ1-2	TRBV5-1	ASSPGDSNGYT
TRBJ1-5	TRBV28	ASSLPGISGQGALQPQH
TRBJ2-3	TRBV27	ASSRRTGVGTDTQY
TRBJ2-3	TRBV7-6	ASSERVTDTQY
TRBJ1-5	TRBV15	ATSRDPGNSNQPQH
TRBJ2-5	TRBV5-6	ASSSAGGQETQY
TRBJ1-3	TRBV27	ASSFGTTQVLY
TRBJ2-7	TRBV10-1	ASSVDRHEQY
TRBJ2-1	TRBV7-2	ASSSPAGGQQEQF
TRBJ2-7	TRBV30	AWRAAGGLKY
TRBJ2-7	TRBV5-6	ASSLGGQNHFSYEQY
TRBJ2-1	TRBV5-1	ASSPKAGGSYNEQF
TRBJ2-1	TRBV4-1	ASSPTSGTITPYNEQF
TRBJ1-1	TRBV6-1	ASIRQGTEAF
TRBJ2-7	TRBV28	ASSRTGGYEQY
TRBJ2-4	TRBV20-1	SASGFEIEY
TRBJ1-2	TRBV6-6	ASSYEEGVDLDT
TRBJ1-1	TRBV7-2	ASSLKQGAGVTEAF
TRBJ2-7	TRBV14	ASSSRGARAYEQY
TRBJ2-3	TRBV19	ASSPVSAADTQY
TRBJ1-3	TRBV5-6	ASSFGTSGNTIY
TRBJ1-5	TRBV19	ASSRGTGVEPQH
TRBJ2-4	TRBV30	AWSRGARNIQY
TRBJ2-7	TRBV6-5	ASSYLPGQGIIEQY
TRBJ1-2	TRBV10-3	AISLKPSHEPDRGHSYGYT
TRBJ1-4	TRBV5-5	ASSLAGPGEKLF
TRBJ2-5	TRBV14	ASSQGLSGETQY
TRBJ1-5	TRBV5-1	ASSLDRGDQPQH
TRBJ1-2	TRBV28	ASSLRVNYGYT
TRBJ2-1	TRBV19	ASSRADLPNEQF
TRBJ1-4	TRBV6-1	ASTGGDEKLF
TRBJ1-5	TRBV10-2	ASSDLSNQPQH
TRBJ1-2	TRBV7-9	ASRRDSEYGYT
TRBJ2-3	TRBV5-4	ASSLDGGGTDTQY